These 6 T cell receptor beta chains share one sample of origin, sequenced in a study of blood T cell repertoires in COVID-19. TCRdb keeps only in-frame clones here, not all; method: immunoSEQ multiplex PCR. The sample lists roughly 80,000 clones; roughly four fifths were seen once. Sequenced material: peripheral blood. Receptor source: a human donor in a cohort sampled during active COVID-19.

The rearrangement links TRBV7-3 to TRBJ2-3; TRBD2 matches at 11 bases. There are 19 residues in the CDR3. Germline loops: CDR1 SGHTA, CDR2 FQGTGA. Trimming at V came to 0 bases and at J to 0 bases, leaving 8 bases not matched to a gene. The CDR3 loop is CASSLTSQLAGGSTDTQYF. In DNA, the CDR3 is TGTGCCAGCAGCTTAACGTCCCAGTTAGCGGGGGGGAGCACAGATACGCAGTATTTT.

This sequence joins TRBV6-6 and TRBJ2-2; tentatively, D is TRBD2 (6 bases). The CDR3 covers 16 residues. The germline CDR1 and CDR2 sequences are MNHNY and SVGAGI (reference sequence). Trimming took off 5 bases at V and 5 bases at J, with 18 bases between the two ends. DNA for the CDR3: TGTGCCAGCAGTGTCCTCGGGGGAGTGGGTACCGGGGAGCTGTTTTTT. Its translation is CASSVLGGVGTGELFF.

The chain is built from TRBV27 and TRBJ2-7; 8 bases are a match to TRBD1. Germline CDR1 and CDR2: MNHEY and SMNVEV (reference sequence). The junction had 7 bases not matched to a gene; V was cut back by 3 bases and J by 3 bases. The CDR3 is 15 amino acids. The CDR3 bases are TGTGCCAGCAGTTTGTCCGACAGGGGAGTCTACGAGCAGTACTTC. Translated: CASSLSDRGVYEQYF.

This chain links TRBV2 with TRBJ2-7; TRBD2 might be the D (6 bases). V lost 11 bases and J lost 0, with 11 bases in between. CDR1 is SNHLY, CDR2 FYNNEI, per germline. The CDR3 loop spans 12 amino acids. The CDR3, as DNA: TGTGCCTCGGGGGTGAGCTCCTACGAGCAGTACTTC. Its protein is CASGVSSYEQYF.

The chain employs TRBV9 and TRBJ2-3; 10 bases line up with TRBD2. J lost 2 bases, V lost 4 bases, and 10 bases had no gene match. Germline V gene sequence: CDR1 SGDLS, CDR2 YYNGEE. The CDR3 sequence is 17 residues long. In DNA form, the CDR3 reads TGTGCCAGCAGCTCCCAAACACTAGCGGGGAACACAGATACGCAGTATTTT. Translating it yields CASSSQTLAGNTDTQYF.

This chain joins TRBV19 and TRBJ2-6; 10 bases are shared with TRBD1. Unmatched junction bases numbered 5, after V lost 5 bases and J lost 1 base. This CDR3 is 17 amino acids long. From germline, CDR1 is LNHDA and CDR2 SQIVND (reference sequence). CDR3 loop: CASSGGQGVSGANVLTF. Written as DNA, the CDR3 is TGTGCCAGTAGTGGAGGACAGGGGGTTTCTGGGGCCAACGTCCTGACTTTC.